These 18 T cell receptor beta chains were sequenced from one sample in a study of blood T cells in healthy people across ages. A J-beta primer mix and a sample-barcoded 5' primer were used in a second PCR of roughly 6 to 11 cycles. MiXCR was run by TCRdb on the 5' RACE reads, yielding one entry per CDR3 protein. The table lists 1.5 million to 2 million distinct CDR3 sequences, roughly 50% of them singletons. The specimen was blood. Every receptor here comes from a woman aged 40-49 years in good health.

This clonotype showed up just a few times. The chain uses TRBV7-2 and TRBJ1-5, with D hard to call. Germline V gene data show CDR1 as SGHTA and CDR2 as FQGNSA. V was pared by 4 bases and J by 8 bases, with 12 bases between. The CDR3 spans 13 residues. CDR3 in amino acids: CASSSDLGEPQHF. The CDR3 DNA reads TGTGCCAGCAGCTCGGACCTAGGAGAGCCCCAGCATTTT.

The rearrangement uses TRBV7-9 and TRBJ2-1, with 7 bases fitting TRBD1. V lost 4 bases and J lost 0; bases outside the gene matches: 6. CDR1 and CDR2 from the germline V gene are SEHNR and FQNEAQ (reference sequence). CDR3 length: 16 amino acids. CDR3 protein: CASSSSTGFSYNEQFF. The CDR3 region has the DNA TGTGCCAGCAGCTCCTCGACAGGGTTCTCCTACAATGAGCAGTTCTTC.

This clonotype appeared a few times. The rearrangement links TRBV12-3 or TRBV12-4 to TRBJ1-6; no reliable D call. Trimming removed 7 bases at V and 7 bases at J, with 17 bases between. This CDR3 spans 15 amino acids. The CDR3: CASTSGGVGNSPLHF. DNA for the CDR3: TGTGCCAGCACCAGTGGAGGTGTCGGGAATTCACCCCTCCACTTT.

This rearrangement joins TRBV6-6 to TRBJ2-1, with TRBD2 matching over 9 bases. V trimming: 6 bases; J trimming: 8 bases; junction bases outside the gene matches: 5. The CDR3 has 13 amino acids. The germline V gene encodes CDR1 MNHNY and CDR2 SVGAGI (reference sequence). The CDR3 coding sequence is TGTGCCAGCAGGGGATGGACTAGCGATGAGCAGTTCTTC. As protein: CASRGWTSDEQFF.

The chain employs TRBV5-1 and TRBJ2-7; 9 nucleotides align to TRBD1. The J call may be faulty, since TRBJ2-5 better matches the DNA end. The CDR3 sequence is 17 residues long. CDR1 is SGHRS and CDR2 is YFSETQ in the germline V gene. The CDR3 is CASSLAVQGAFRETQYF. Here the CDR3 DNA reads TGCGCCAGCAGCTTGGCGGTACAGGGGGCTTTTCGGGAGACCCAGTACTTC.

Only a few counts were recorded for this clonotype. The rearrangement uses TRBV28 and TRBJ2-3; D is possibly TRBD1 or TRBD2 (5 bases each). The V end was cut by 8 bases, the J end by 2 bases, with 11 bases between. Germline V gene sequence: CDR1 MDHEN, CDR2 SYDVKM. CDR3 length equals 13 residues. The CDR3 loop reads CASGGIITDTQYF. CDR3 in DNA: TGTGCCAGCGGGGGTATAATCACAGATACGCAGTATTTT.

This clonotype showed up just a few times. DNA of the CDR3: TGCAGTGCCAGTAAAACAGGGGGCTCCTACGAGCAGTACTTC. This codes for CSASKTGGSYEQYF. This chain connects TRBV20-1 to TRBJ2-7; TRBD1 agrees at 8 bases. This CDR3 region has 14 residues. The junction had 7 bases not matched to a gene; V was cut back by 6 bases and J by 0 bases. Germline V gene sequence: CDR1 DFQATT, CDR2 SNEGSKA (reference sequence).

This chain links TRBV3-1 with TRBJ2-1; the match to TRBD2 covers 7 bases. Germline trimming cut 1 base from V and 5 bases from J; bases unmatched to any gene: 5. The V gene's germline CDR1 is LGHDT and CDR2 YNNKEL (reference sequence). The length of the CDR3 is 15 residues. CDR3 in amino acids: CASSQAGTINNEQFF. CDR3 sequence (DNA): TGTGCCAGCAGCCAAGCGGGGACTATTAACAATGAGCAGTTCTTC.

In regard to this clonotype: One end of the junction is discordant with germline, which a read error may explain. The V gene is TRBV6-6, the J gene TRBJ1-2, with D unclear. CDR1 is MNHNY and CDR2 is SVGAGI in the germline V gene (reference sequence). CDR3 length: 12 residues. Written as DNA, the CDR3 is TGCGCCAGCAGTTACGCGGACTCAGGCTACACCTTC. Its translation: CASSYADSGYTF.

The chain couples TRBV9 to TRBJ2-3; 10 nucleotides match TRBD2. This CDR3 is built from 15 residues. Germline trimming cut 1 base from V and 3 bases from J; bases unmatched to any gene: 2. The germline V gene has CDR1 SGDLS and CDR2 YYNGEE. CDR3 region: CASSVQLAGTDTQYF. The CDR3 DNA reads TGTGCCAGCAGCGTACAACTAGCGGGAACAGATACGCAGTATTTT.

The J gene is TRBJ2-7, the V gene TRBV4-2; perhaps D is TRBD1 or TRBD2 (7 bases each). Trimming shortened V by 4 bases and J by 5 bases, and 15 bases separated the two germline ends. The CDR3 has 14 residues. CDR1 LGHNA and CDR2 YNFKEQ come from the germline V gene. The chain's CDR3 is CASSPQGGVNEQYF. In DNA, the CDR3 is TGTGCCAGCAGCCCCCAGGGGGGGGTTAACGAGCAGTACTTC.

On this clonotype itself: Just one base apart from a much larger clone, this may be a read error. The chain couples TRBV29-1 to TRBJ2-5; 8 nucleotides align to TRBD2. This CDR3 comprises 10 residues. Trimming removed 8 bases from V and 11 bases from J; junction bases left unmatched: 7. From germline, CDR1 is SQVTM and CDR2 ANQGSEA. This chain's CDR3 is CSFSGARQYF. The CDR3 coding sequence is TGCAGCTTTAGCGGGGCGAGGCAGTACTTC.

The chain couples TRBV11-2 to TRBJ2-7; perhaps TRBD1 as D (5 bases). This CDR3 region has 15 residues. V shed 6 bases and J shed 3 bases, with 18 bases lying between them. From germline, CDR1 is SGHAT and CDR2 FQNNGV. The CDR3 nucleotides are TGTGCCAGCAGTTACAGACAGCGACCCCACTACGAGCAGTACTTC. It yields the protein CASSYRQRPHYEQYF.

This clonotype was seen a few times. This chain uses TRBV5-1 with TRBJ2-5; a possible D gene is TRBD1 (6 bases). V shed 4 bases and J shed 3 bases, with 10 bases lying between them. Germline CDR1 reads SGHRS; CDR2 reads YFSETQ. CDR3 length equals 13 residues. This chain's CDR3 is CASSRWTEETQYF. CDR3 nucleotides: TGCGCCAGCAGCCGATGGACAGAAGAGACCCAGTACTTC.

This clonotype has more than one count but fewer than ten. This chain links TRBV5-6 with TRBJ1-2; TRBD1 might be the D (6 bases). The CDR3 sequence is 15 residues long. Trimming removed 4 bases at V and 3 bases at J, with 16 bases between. Germline CDR1 is SGHDT and CDR2 is YYEEEE. The CDR3 protein is CASSPKTGSYYGYTF. Written as DNA, the CDR3 is TGTGCCAGCAGCCCCAAAACAGGGTCCTACTATGGCTACACCTTC.

About this clonotype: Since a much larger clone is just one base distant, this may be a read error. The chain links TRBV7-2 to TRBJ2-1, with 11 bases fitting TRBD1. The DNA matches TRBJ2-7 better at its end, which makes the J call doubtful. Germline-derived CDR1 and CDR2 are SGHTA and FQGNSA. The CDR3 extends over 16 amino acids. The CDR3 DNA is TGTGCCAGCAGCTCCCGGGACAGGGGGAGCCACAATGAGCAGTACTTC. Protein: CASSSRDRGSHNEQYF.

This clonotype was observed a handful of times. The chain is built from TRBV11-2 and TRBJ2-7; a weak D match, TRBD2 (5 bases). Germline-derived CDR1 and CDR2 are SGHAT and FQNNGV. V was shortened by 1 base and J by 7 bases, with 17 bases between the two germline ends. The CDR3 spans 15 residues. The CDR3: CASSLVTERGREQYF. CDR3 nucleotides: TGTGCCAGCAGCTTAGTAACGGAAAGAGGGCGGGAGCAGTACTTC.

The chain carries TRBV20-1 and TRBJ1-1, with D uncertain. Trimming pared 6 bases from V and 3 bases from J, leaving 11 bases between. This CDR3 is built from 12 residues. Germline V gene sequence: CDR1 DFQATT, CDR2 SNEGSKA (reference sequence). CDR3 sequence reads: CSAPRRYTEAFF. The CDR3 DNA follows: TGCAGTGCGCCCAGGCGGTACACTGAAGCTTTCTTT.